The clone carrying this T cell receptor beta chain was detected a few times. Its specificity is not known. This record comes from a study of T-cell memory formation after mild COVID-19. Study-wide results and caveats: Day 15 to 85 contracting clones showed balanced CD4/CD8; later expanders leaned CD4+. Of the contracting clones, CD4+ ones lay mainly in CM and EM, and CD8+ ones in EMRA.

Trimming took 4 bases from V and 4 from J, leaving 10 bases between them. The CDR3 length is 12 residues. Germline V gene sequence: CDR1 SQVTM, CDR2 ANQGSEA. TCRdb independently ran MiXCR on the 5' RACE reads; one entry per CDR3 protein. The sample has 250,000 to 350,000 distinct CDR3 sequences, 15% to 20% seen once. V and J are TRBV29-1 and TRBJ1-2; D might be TRBD1 (5 bases). The receptor was derived from a man aged 18 to 29 who had mild COVID-19 (a few samples of this study predate the infection). Cell type and time point are not known. Sequencing input: PBMCs or a T cell subset sorted from them (not recorded which). CDR3 region: CSVADGGYGYTF. The CDR3 DNA reads as TGCAGCGTTGCGGACGGGGGCTATGGCTACACCTTC.